One and the same sample provided the 17 T cell receptor beta chains below, sequenced in a study of OX40 agonist ivuxolimab in advanced cancers. TCRdb's table, derived via immunoSEQ multiplex PCR, lists solely in-frame clones and lacks some. The sample records about 80,000 clones, around 83% being singletons. The specimen was CD4+ or CD8+ T cells sorted from blood, collected in a trial of the OX40 agonist ivuxolimab. The receptors were sampled from an adult with an advanced solid tumor such as melanoma, head and neck, liver or kidney cancer.

This chain connects TRBV7-2 to TRBJ1-2; weak D call: TRBD1 (6 bases). The V gene lost 4 bases and the J gene lost 0 bases, with 15 bases spanning the gap. Germline CDR1 is SGHTA and CDR2 is FQGNSA. The CDR3 consists of 16 residues. CDR3 coding DNA: TGTGCCAGCAGCTCAACTGGGACATCCCCTAACTATGGCTACACCTTC. This translates into CASSSTGTSPNYGYTF. The whole variable domain, remainder taken from reference TRBV7-2 and TRBJ1-2, is GAGVSQSPSNKVTEKGKDVELRCDPISGHTALYWYRQSLGQGLEFLIYFQGNSAPDKSGLPSDRFSAERTGGSVSTLTIQRTQQEDSAVYLCASSSTGTSPNYGYTFGSGTRLTVV.

This rearrangement joins TRBV19 to TRBJ2-7; 12 bases line up with TRBD1. Germline CDR1 LNHDA, CDR2 SQIVND (reference sequence). The V and J ends lost 6 bases and 6 bases, in that order; junction bases with no gene match: 15. This CDR3 is built from 17 residues. CDR3 in amino acids: CASSRDRGQASGSEQYF. The CDR3 bases are TGTGCCAGTAGCCGGGACAGGGGGCAGGCTAGCGGGAGCGAGCAGTACTTC.

The sample holds one count of this clone. The gene calls are TRBV29-1 and TRBJ2-7, with 9 bases that match TRBD1. The V gene's germline CDR1 is SQVTM and CDR2 ANQGSEA. With 2 bases clipped from V and 1 base from J, the junction kept 9 bases outside the gene matches. The CDR3 totals 16 residues. CDR3 sequence (DNA): TGCAGCGTTGAACCCCACCGGGACAGGGCTTCCTACGAGCAGTACTTC. Its translation is CSVEPHRDRASYEQYF.

CDR3 nucleotides: TGTGCCAGCAGCCGTAGACAGGGTTCCTACGAGCAGTACTTC. Protein: CASSRRQGSYEQYF. The chain couples TRBV11-3 to TRBJ2-7; 7 bases map to TRBD1. Germline V CDR1 and CDR2: SGHNT, YENEEA. The CDR3 loop spans 14 amino acids. J gave up 1 base and V 5 bases, and 5 bases lay outside the gene matches.

CDR3 sequence reads: CASKEAPNTEAFF. The CDR3 DNA reads TGCGCCAGCAAGGAGGCGCCGAACACTGAAGCTTTCTTT. The chain carries TRBV5-1 and TRBJ1-1; D remains ambiguous. In germline, CDR1 is SGHRS, CDR2 YFSETQ. This CDR3 is built from 13 residues. V was trimmed by 6 bases and J by 1 base, leaving 10 bases between them.

CDR3: CASSLGGPQDQPQHF. DNA for the CDR3: TGTGCCAGCAGCTTAGGGGGACCCCAAGATCAGCCCCAGCATTTT. The chain has TRBV7-2 and TRBJ1-5; perhaps TRBD1 as D (5 bases). Germline V gives CDR1 SGHTA, CDR2 FQGNSA. The CDR3 length is 15 residues. With 1 base removed from V and 5 bases from J, the gap between germline ends came to 12 bases.

The V gene is TRBV15, the J gene TRBJ1-5; D perhaps matches TRBD1 (6 bases). The V gene lost 5 bases and the J gene lost 0 bases, with 11 bases spanning the gap. The CDR3 runs 15 residues. Germline CDR1 and CDR2: LNHNV and YYDKDF (reference sequence). The CDR3 spells CATSGGTYSNQPQHF. DNA for the CDR3: TGTGCCACCAGCGGCGGGACATATAGCAATCAGCCCCAGCATTTT.

This clone showed up just a few times. The V and J genes are TRBV7-3 and TRBJ2-3, with 10 bases fitting TRBD2. The CDR3 contains 17 residues. The trim removed 0 bases at V and 2 bases at J, leaving 5 bases unmatched. Germline V CDR1 and CDR2: SGHTA, FQGTGA. This chain's CDR3 is CASSLTQREGATDTQYF. The CDR3 nucleotides are TGTGCCAGCAGCTTAACCCAGCGGGAGGGCGCCACAGATACGCAGTATTTT.

The chain links TRBV5-1 to TRBJ2-3; 8 bases line up with TRBD2. Germline V gene data show CDR1 as SGHRS and CDR2 as YFSETQ. This CDR3 spans 15 amino acids. With V trimmed by 3 bases and J by 1 base, 4 bases remained unmatched. CDR3: CASSSMTSGTDTQYF. CDR3 bases: TGCGCCAGCAGCTCGATGACTAGCGGCACAGATACGCAGTATTTT.

J is TRBJ1-1 and V is TRBV2, with D tentatively TRBD1 (5 bases). This CDR3 has 15 residues. V lost 7 bases and J lost 4, with 19 bases in between. Germline CDR1 is SNHLY and CDR2 is FYNNEI. The CDR3 loop reads CASTKRGSESTEAFF. DNA of the CDR3: TGTGCCAGCACCAAACGGGGGTCCGAATCCACTGAAGCTTTCTTT.

The gene calls are TRBV7-2 and TRBJ2-1; 9 positions agree with TRBD2. The length of the CDR3 is 16 residues. Germline lookup yields CDR1 SGHTA and CDR2 FQGNSA. Trimming cost V 1 base and J 5 bases; bases outside gene matches: 6. CDR3 region: CASSLVDLAGNNEQFF. The CDR3 DNA follows: TGTGCCAGCAGCTTAGTCGATCTAGCGGGGAACAATGAGCAGTTCTTC.

The rearrangement uses TRBV29-1 and TRBJ1-1; 7 nucleotides agree with TRBD1. After removal of 4 bases from V and 4 bases from J, the junction contained 12 bases not matched to a gene. This CDR3 has 15 residues. The V gene's germline CDR1 is SQVTM and CDR2 ANQGSEA. This CDR3 reads CSVGPQGWVGTEAFF. CDR3 DNA: TGCAGCGTTGGTCCACAGGGGTGGGTGGGCACTGAAGCTTTCTTT. Full variable domain (outside the CDR3, taken from reference TRBV29-1 and TRBJ1-1): SAVISQKPSRDICQRGTSLTIQCQVDSQVTMMFWYRQQPGQSLTLIATANQGSEATYESGFVIDKFPISRPNLTFSTLTVSNMSPEDSSIYLCSVGPQGWVGTEAFFGQGTRLTVV.

The V and J genes are TRBV18 and TRBJ1-5; possible D gene TRBD1, 5 bases. CDR3 length: 14 amino acids. V lost 1 base, J lost 3 bases, and 7 bases lay in between. Germline CDR1 and CDR2: KGHSH and LQKENI. CDR3 region: CASSPQGINQPQHF. CDR3 bases: TGTGCCAGCTCACCACAGGGGATCAATCAGCCCCAGCATTTT. The full variable domain, in which reference TRBV18 and TRBJ1-5 provide the parts outside the CDR3, is NAGVMQNPRHLVRRRGQEARLRCSPMKGHSHVYWYRQLPEEGLKFMVYLQKENIIDESGMPKERFSAEFPKEGPSILRIQQVVRGDSAAYFCASSPQGINQPQHFGDGTRLSIL.

The rearrangement uses TRBV29-1 and TRBJ1-1; D perhaps matches TRBD1 (6 bases). The germline gives CDR1 SQVTM, CDR2 ANQGSEA. This CDR3 is 14 amino acids long. V was clipped by 4 bases and J by 11 bases, with 23 bases between them. In DNA, the CDR3 is TGCAGCGTTGTACGGGGGGCGGTATCCATCGAGGCTTTCTTT. This encodes CSVVRGAVSIEAFF.

V and J are TRBV7-2 and TRBJ2-5, with 11 bases matching TRBD2. CDR3 size: 16 residues. Germline V gives CDR1 SGHTA, CDR2 FQGNSA. V shed 5 bases and J 4 bases; nucleotides not matched to a gene: 9. CDR3 loop: CASSQTSGSFSETQYF. The CDR3 nucleotides are TGTGCCAGCAGCCAAACTAGCGGGAGTTTTTCAGAGACCCAGTACTTC.

The V gene is TRBV27, the J gene TRBJ2-2; no definite D call. The CDR3 loop spans 13 amino acids. Germline V gene data show CDR1 as MNHEY and CDR2 as SMNVEV (reference sequence). The V and J ends lost 4 bases and 7 bases respectively, with 10 bases between them. CDR3 sequence reads: CASSSSSSGELFF. In nucleotides, the CDR3 is TGTGCCAGCAGTTCCTCCTCTAGCGGGGAGCTGTTTTTT.

This clone was detected a few times. This sequence joins TRBV27 and TRBJ1-6; the D is unclear. Trimming removed 5 bases at V and 8 bases at J, with 7 bases between. CDR3 length equals 12 residues. The germline V gene encodes CDR1 MNHEY and CDR2 SMNVEV (reference sequence). The CDR3 spells CASSTAHSPLHF. The DNA of the CDR3 is TGTGCCAGCAGTACAGCCCATTCACCCCTCCACTTT.